Below, 25 T cell receptor beta chains from the same sample are listed, as sequenced in a study of blood T cell repertoires in COVID-19. Sequencing used immunoSEQ multiplex PCR; TCRdb keeps in-frame clones, though not all of them. This sample carries 150,000 to 200,000 clones, more than 75% of them seen once, and the ten largest clones take about 15%. Sequencing was performed on PBMCs or T cells enriched from blood (not recorded which). Receptors originate from a woman aged 45-65 years with acute COVID-19.

The rearrangement joins TRBV2 to TRBJ1-4; possible D gene TRBD1, 6 bases. V dropped 1 base and J dropped 8 bases, with 17 bases sitting between them. Germline-derived CDR1 and CDR2 are SNHLY and FYNNEI. The CDR3 extends over 16 amino acids. The CDR3 bases are TGTGCCAGCAGTGAAGGTATCAGGGGCTTAGGCGAAAAACTGTTTTTT. This sequence encodes CASSEGIRGLGEKLFF. Complete variable domain (other parts from reference TRBV2 and TRBJ1-4): EPEVTQTPSHQVTQMGQEVILRCVPISNHLYFYWYRQILGQKVEFLVSFYNNEISEKSEIFDDQFSVERPDGSNFTLKIRSTKLEDSAMYFCASSEGIRGLGEKLFFGSGTQLSVL.

This rearrangement joins TRBV30 to TRBJ1-3; perhaps TRBD1 as D (5 bases). Germline CDR1 is GTSNPN and CDR2 is SVGIG (reference sequence). V lost 2 bases and J 0 bases, leaving 11 bases between the germline ends. This CDR3 is built from 15 residues. The CDR3 DNA is TGTGCCTGGAGTCAGGGCCTTAGCTCTGGAAACACCATATATTTT. Translation gives CAWSQGLSSGNTIYF.

V and J are TRBV3-1 (or the pseudogene TRBV3-2) and TRBJ1-1; 10 bases map to TRBD1. Germline loops: CDR1 LGHDT, CDR2 YNNKEL (reference sequence). Germline trimming cut 3 bases from V and 5 bases from J; bases unmatched to any gene: 6. This CDR3 has 15 residues. This chain's CDR3 is CASSQADRGLTEAFF. CDR3 in DNA: TGTGCCAGCAGCCAGGCCGACAGGGGGCTGACTGAAGCTTTCTTT.

This clone has just a few counts. The rearrangement links TRBV7-3 to TRBJ2-3; 9 bases are shared with TRBD2. CDR1 is SGHTA and CDR2 is FQGTGA in the germline V gene. The J segment lost 7 bases and the V segment lost 5 bases, leaving 19 bases of the junction unmatched. The CDR3 has 18 residues. The CDR3 spells CASSAPSGGGAEYYTQYF. CDR3 DNA: TGTGCCAGCAGCGCACCGTCGGGCGGGGGGGCCGAGTATTATACGCAGTATTTT.

The rearrangement joins TRBV19 to TRBJ1-5; TRBD1 matches 9 bases. The CDR3 contains 16 residues. CDR1 is LNHDA, CDR2 SQIVND, per germline (reference sequence). Unmatched junction bases numbered 9, after V lost 5 bases and J lost 4 bases. CDR3 loop: CASSFKPGQGNQPQHF. The CDR3 DNA is TGTGCCAGTAGTTTTAAGCCGGGACAGGGTAATCAGCCCCAGCATTTT.

This clone occurred a few times. The chain is built from TRBV18 and TRBJ1-1; D unclear. This CDR3 has 16 amino acids. V shed 3 bases and J shed 4 bases, with 18 bases lying between them. Germline CDR1 KGHSH, CDR2 LQKENI. Here the CDR3 reads CASSPNSLGGSTEAFF. The CDR3 DNA reads as TGTGCCAGCTCACCCAATAGCCTGGGTGGGAGCACTGAAGCTTTCTTT.

V gene TRBV27 combines with J gene TRBJ2-1; 9 nucleotides line up with TRBD2. This CDR3 is built from 17 residues. The junction had 8 bases not matched to a gene; V was cut back by 5 bases and J by 0 bases. Germline CDR1 is MNHEY and CDR2 is SMNVEV (reference sequence). The CDR3 protein is CASSRRTSESSYNEQFF. The CDR3 DNA reads TGTGCCAGCAGTAGACGGACTAGCGAGAGCTCCTACAATGAGCAGTTCTTC.

This clone has ten or more counts. CDR3 nucleotide sequence: TGTGCCAGCAGCCCTGGCGGGGGTGTTTACAATGAGCAGTTCTTC. Its translation is CASSPGGGVYNEQFF. The rearrangement joins TRBV7-3 to TRBJ2-1, with 7 bases fitting TRBD2. The V segment lost 5 bases and the J segment 4 bases; nucleotides outside the gene matches: 8. Germline V lookup: CDR1 SGHTA, CDR2 FQGTGA. The CDR3 covers 15 residues.

The chain joins TRBV9 to TRBJ1-1; the match to TRBD1 covers 8 bases. J lost 0 bases, V lost 3 bases, and 7 bases had no gene match. Germline CDR1 SGDLS, CDR2 YYNGEE. This CDR3 comprises 16 residues. CDR3 in DNA: TGTGCCAGCAGCGAACAGGGGGTTCAGATGAACACTGAAGCTTTCTTT. Its translation is CASSEQGVQMNTEAFF.

The V call is TRBV25-1, the J call TRBJ1-2; 8 nucleotides align to TRBD1. Germline loops: CDR1 MGHDK, CDR2 SYGVNS. J lost 8 bases, V lost 3 bases, and 8 bases had no gene match. The CDR3 extends over 14 amino acids. The CDR3 nucleotides are TGTGCCAGCAGTGAGGACAGGGTGGGTTCGGGCTACACCTTC. Residues: CASSEDRVGSGYTF.

This chain connects TRBV20-1 to TRBJ2-7, with TRBD2 as a possible D gene (5 bases). CDR3 length: 11 amino acids. CDR1 and CDR2 (germline): DFQATT, SNEGSKA (reference sequence). V lost 6 bases and J 10 bases, leaving 16 bases between the germline ends. The CDR3 DNA reads as TGCAGTGCCAATTCGGGGTTTGAACAGTACGTC. It yields the protein CSANSGFEQYV.

This chain connects TRBV30 to TRBJ2-1, with a possible D match to TRBD2 (7 bases). Trimming removed 0 bases from V and 5 bases from J, with 23 bases in between. The CDR3 has 18 amino acids. Germline CDR1 and CDR2: GTSNPN and SVGIG (reference sequence). CDR3 sequence reads: CAWSVLRGAQRGNNEQFF. CDR3 in DNA: TGTGCCTGGAGTGTATTGAGGGGGGCCCAGCGGGGTAACAATGAGCAGTTCTTC.

The chain is built from TRBV19 and TRBJ1-1, with 11 bases identical to TRBD1. Germline V gene data show CDR1 as LNHDA and CDR2 as SQIVND (reference sequence). Trimming removed 7 bases from V and 4 bases from J; junction bases left unmatched: 8. The CDR3 runs to 15 residues. The CDR3 DNA sequence: TGTGCCAGTACCCCCGGCGGGACAGGGGGCACTGAAGCTTTCTTT. This translates into CASTPGGTGGTEAFF. The variable domain in full, completed from reference TRBV19 and TRBJ1-1, reads DGGITQSPKYLFRKEGQNVTLSCEQNLNHDAMYWYRQDPGQGLRLIYYSQIVNDFQKGDIAEGYSVSREKKESFPLTVTSAQKNPTAFYLCASTPGGTGGTEAFFGQGTRLTVV.

The rearrangement joins TRBV13 to TRBJ2-3; TRBD2 is a possible D gene (6 bases). Trimming cost V 6 bases and J 3 bases, with 16 bases left between them. The germline V gene has CDR1 PRHDT and CDR2 FYEKMQ (reference sequence). The CDR3 consists of 15 residues. In DNA, the CDR3 is TGTGCCAGCAGTTGGGGACTGTTAAAAACAGATACGCAGTATTTT. This translates into CASSWGLLKTDTQYF.

V and J are TRBV4-3 and TRBJ2-5; 8 bases are shared with TRBD1. CDR1 LGHNA and CDR2 YSLEER come from the germline V gene. The CDR3 consists of 14 residues. V lost 4 bases, J lost 2 bases, and 3 bases stayed unmatched. The CDR3 sequence is CASSRWTGQETQYF. The CDR3 DNA reads as TGCGCCAGCAGCCGCTGGACAGGGCAAGAGACCCAGTACTTC.

The chain couples TRBV5-8 to TRBJ1-2; D is possibly TRBD1 (5 bases). The CDR3 contains 11 residues. The ends were cut back, 9 bases at V and 11 bases at J, with 17 bases in the middle. The germline V gene encodes CDR1 SGHTS and CDR2 YDEGEE. Here the CDR3 DNA reads TGTGCCACTCCGTCCCAGGGTTCGTACACCTTC. As protein: CATPSQGSYTF.

This clone was counted a few times. The rearrangement joins TRBV5-5 to TRBJ1-6; D is unclear. Germline lookup yields CDR1 SGHKS and CDR2 YYEKEE (reference sequence). The CDR3 spans 15 residues. V lost 1 base to trimming and J lost 2 bases, with 7 bases between them. CDR3 region: CASSLQAAYNSPLHF. The CDR3 DNA sequence: TGTGCCAGCAGCTTGCAGGCAGCCTATAATTCACCCCTCCACTTT.

This clone was recorded a few times. This chain uses TRBV5-4 with TRBJ2-5, with 7 bases lining up with TRBD1. Germline V gene sequence: CDR1 SGHNT, CDR2 YYREEE (reference sequence). The V and J ends lost 0 bases and 1 base, in that order; junction bases with no gene match: 0. The CDR3 extends over 14 amino acids. In DNA form, the CDR3 reads TGTGCCAGCAGCTTGGGACAGGGCCAAGAGACCCAGTACTTC. Protein sequence: CASSLGQGQETQYF.

The CDR3 loop reads CASSLQGNTEAFF. CDR3 DNA: TGTGCCAGCTCACTACAGGGGAACACTGAAGCTTTCTTT. The chain has TRBV18 and TRBJ1-1; weak D call: TRBD1 (6 bases). The CDR3 covers 13 residues. The V gene's germline CDR1 is KGHSH and CDR2 LQKENI. Trimming stripped 4 bases from V and 1 base from J, with 7 bases between.

V is TRBV19 and J is TRBJ2-2; 9 nucleotides line up with TRBD1. After removal of 9 bases from V and 1 base from J, the junction contained 21 bases not matched to a gene. Germline V gene data show CDR1 as LNHDA and CDR2 as SQIVND (reference sequence). CDR3 length: 20 residues. The CDR3 sequence is CARIHLPGQGARRNTGELFF. CDR3 DNA: TGTGCCAGGATCCATTTGCCGGGACAGGGAGCACGGCGGAACACCGGGGAGCTGTTTTTT. Supplemented by reference TRBV19 and TRBJ2-2, the full variable domain reads DGGITQSPKYLFRKEGQNVTLSCEQNLNHDAMYWYRQDPGQGLRLIYYSQIVNDFQKGDIAEGYSVSREKKESFPLTVTSAQKNPTAFYLCARIHLPGQGARRNTGELFFGEGSRLTVL.

The chain joins TRBV28 to TRBJ2-3, with D possibly being TRBD1 (6 bases). There are 14 residues in the CDR3. Trimming left V 6 bases short and J 4 bases short, with 14 bases between. The V gene's germline CDR1 is MDHEN and CDR2 SYDVKM. The CDR3 nucleotides are TGTGCCAGCAGCTTCCCAGGGGAACCAGATACGCAGTATTTT. Translation: CASSFPGEPDTQYF. The whole variable domain, remainder taken from reference TRBV28 and TRBJ2-3, is DVKVTQSSRYLVKRTGEKVFLECVQDMDHENMFWYRQDPGLGLRLIYFSYDVKMKEKGDIPEGYSVSREKKERFSLILESASTNQTSMYLCASSFPGEPDTQYFGPGTRLTVL.

V is TRBV20-1 and J is TRBJ1-3; D unclear. The CDR3 sequence is 11 residues long. In germline, CDR1 is DFQATT, CDR2 SNEGSKA (reference sequence). V was clipped by 6 bases and J by 0 bases, with 3 bases between them. Here the CDR3 reads CSASSGNTIYF. Here the CDR3 DNA reads TGCAGTGCCAGCTCTGGAAACACCATATATTTT.

CDR3 residues: CASSQNPGQGYEKLFF. CDR3 in DNA: TGTGCCAGCAGCCAGAATCCGGGACAGGGATATGAAAAACTGTTTTTT. This chain joins TRBV4-2 and TRBJ1-4; 9 positions agree with TRBD1. The trim removed 3 bases at V and 6 bases at J, leaving 8 bases unmatched. This CDR3 region has 16 residues. Looked up from germline, CDR1 is LGHNA and CDR2 is YNFKEQ.

The gene calls are TRBV18 and TRBJ1-1; D is unresolved. The CDR3 totals 14 residues. CDR1 KGHSH and CDR2 LQKENI come from the germline V gene. The V end was cut by 2 bases, the J end by 4 bases, with 11 bases between. Here the CDR3 reads CASSPNEQPTEAFF. CDR3 bases: TGTGCCAGCTCACCAAACGAACAGCCCACTGAAGCTTTCTTT.

This sequence joins TRBV30 and TRBJ1-6, with a possible D match to TRBD1 (6 bases). Germline assignment: CDR1 GTSNPN and CDR2 SVGIG (reference sequence). This CDR3 comprises 15 residues. V shed 5 bases and J shed 4 bases, with 15 bases lying between them. CDR3 amino acids: CAWDFPGQYNSPLHF. The DNA of the CDR3 is TGTGCCTGGGACTTTCCGGGACAATATAATTCACCCCTCCACTTT.